The 25 T cell receptor beta chains in this list originate from one sample, sequenced in a study of blood T cells in healthy people across ages. A second PCR of roughly 7 to 11 cycles used a sample-barcoded 5' primer and a J-beta primer mix. MiXCR was run by TCRdb on the 5' RACE reads, yielding one entry per CDR3 protein. The sample consists of 1.5 million to 1.8 million distinct CDR3 sequences, about 45% of them appearing once. The sequenced sample was blood. The receptors shown here come from a woman younger than 35 in good health.

V usage is TRBV20-1 and J usage is TRBJ2-7; D possibly corresponds to TRBD1 (6 bases). V lost 1 base and J lost 3, with 13 bases in between. This CDR3 has 14 amino acids. CDR1 and CDR2 from the germline V gene are DFQATT and SNEGSKA (reference sequence). CDR3 DNA: TGCAGTGCTAGAGTCGCGGCAGGGGACTACGAGCAGTACTTC. It encodes CSARVAAGDYEQYF.

The genes are TRBV7-9 and TRBJ1-4, with 8 bases aligning to TRBD1. V dropped 5 bases and J dropped 7; count of bases not matched to a gene: 9. Germline assignment: CDR1 SEHNR and CDR2 FQNEAQ (reference sequence). The CDR3 has 15 residues. This CDR3 is CASSPPTGAGEKLFF. The CDR3 region has the DNA TGTGCCAGCAGCCCGCCGACAGGGGCTGGTGAAAAACTGTTTTTT.

The V gene is TRBV2, the J gene TRBJ1-1, with TRBD1 identical over 9 bases. Looked up from germline, CDR1 is SNHLY and CDR2 is FYNNEI. There are 16 residues in the CDR3. V was pared by 9 bases and J by 1 base, with 12 bases of the junction left unmatched. As DNA, the CDR3 is TGTGCCAGAACCCCGGGACAGGGACCGGGGAACACTGAAGCTTTCTTT. Translating gives CARTPGQGPGNTEAFF.

This clonotype was detected a few times. The J gene is TRBJ2-7, the V gene TRBV10-3, with D possibly being TRBD2 (6 bases). The CDR3 length is 15 residues. The germline V gene has CDR1 ENHRY and CDR2 SYGVKD. The V and J ends lost 5 bases and 0 bases respectively, with 14 bases between them. CDR3: CAISPNDGSSYEQYF. In nucleotides, the CDR3 is TGTGCCATCAGTCCGAATGACGGGAGCTCCTACGAGCAGTACTTC.

This clonotype was seen a few times. CDR3 sequence reads: CASGLRSGVAYNEQFF. The CDR3 region has the DNA TGTGCTAGTGGTCTGAGATCTGGGGTAGCCTACAATGAGCAGTTCTTC. The rearrangement uses TRBV12-5 and TRBJ2-1; D call uncertain. Between the trimmed V and J ends, which lost 5 bases and 2 bases, there was a span of 16 bases. CDR1 LGHNT and CDR2 FRNRAP come from the germline V gene. The CDR3 consists of 16 residues.

This clonotype has a count of ten or more. This chain uses TRBV7-2 with TRBJ2-3, with 8 bases aligning to TRBD2. The germline V gene encodes CDR1 SGHTA and CDR2 FQGNSA. This CDR3 spans 16 amino acids. V was clipped by 5 bases and J by 1 base; unmatched bases: 8. The DNA for the CDR3 is TGTGCCAGCAGCACCTATAGCGGGGCGGGCACAGATACGCAGTATTTT. It is translated as CASSTYSGAGTDTQYF. The full variable domain, in which reference TRBV7-2 and TRBJ2-3 provide the parts outside the CDR3, is GAGVSQSPSNKVTEKGKDVELRCDPISGHTALYWYRQSLGQGLEFLIYFQGNSAPDKSGLPSDRFSAERTGGSVSTLTIQRTQQEDSAVYLCASSTYSGAGTDTQYFGPGTRLTVL.

This chain joins TRBV24-1 and TRBJ2-5, with no clear D. The germline gives CDR1 KGHDR, CDR2 SFDVKD. Trimming left V 7 bases short and J 5 bases short, with 10 bases between. The CDR3 is 12 amino acids. CDR3 in amino acids: CATRGSRETQYF. The CDR3 DNA follows: TGTGCCACCAGGGGATCCCGGGAGACCCAGTACTTC.

The gene calls are TRBV6-2 or TRBV6-3 and TRBJ1-1; TRBD1 might be the D (6 bases). V was trimmed by 2 bases and J by 5 bases, leaving 12 bases between them. Germline V CDR1 and CDR2: MNHEY, SVGEGT. This CDR3 has 14 amino acids. CDR3 nucleotide sequence: TGTGCCAGCAGTTACGCAGGGGTGTCGACTGAAGCTTTCTTT. This encodes CASSYAGVSTEAFF.

The genes are TRBV3-1 and TRBJ2-1, with D uncertain. This CDR3 is built from 13 residues. Germline V gene sequence: CDR1 LGHDT, CDR2 YNNKEL (reference sequence). V was pared by 2 bases and J by 8 bases, with 10 bases between. The CDR3 DNA is TGTGCCAGCAGCCAACTAACCAGTGATGAGCAGTTCTTC. Translation: CASSQLTSDEQFF.

This clonotype was detected only a few times. The V call is TRBV20-1, the J call TRBJ2-5; maybe TRBD2 (5 bases). Trimming removed 3 bases from V and 9 bases from J, with 20 bases in between. Germline V CDR1 and CDR2: DFQATT, SNEGSKA (reference sequence). There are 14 residues in the CDR3. The CDR3 nucleotides are TGCAGTGCTAGGGGGTCTAGCCGGGCCAAGGCCCAGTACTTC. Translating it yields CSARGSSRAKAQYF.

The chain has TRBV27 and TRBJ2-1; either TRBD1 or TRBD2 may supply D (5 bases each). The last part of the DNA fits TRBJ2-7 better; the J call may be wrong. The germline V gene has CDR1 MNHEY and CDR2 SMNVEV (reference sequence). CDR3 length: 15 amino acids. The CDR3 spells CASGPSGSSYNEQYF. In nucleotides, the CDR3 is TGTGCCAGCGGCCCTTCAGGGAGCTCCTACAATGAGCAGTACTTC.

J is TRBJ1-1 and V is TRBV29-1; D perhaps matches TRBD1 (5 bases). Trimming removed 7 bases from V and 6 bases from J, with 12 bases in between. The CDR3 length is 11 residues. Germline V CDR1 and CDR2: SQVTM, ANQGSEA. CDR3 nucleotides: TGCAGCGCCTGCACAGGTCCTGAAGCTTTCTTT. It encodes CSACTGPEAFF.

Only a few counts were recorded for this clonotype. The rearrangement uses TRBV28 and TRBJ2-1; D possibly corresponds to TRBD1 (6 bases). CDR1 is MDHEN, CDR2 SYDVKM, per germline. The CDR3 loop spans 14 amino acids. Trimming left V 6 bases short and J 2 bases short, with 11 bases between. The CDR3 nucleotides are TGTGCCAGCAGAAGGACAGCAGCCTACAATGAGCAGTTCTTC. Encoded protein: CASRRTAAYNEQFF.

This chain uses TRBV12-3 or TRBV12-4 with TRBJ1-4, with TRBD1 identical over 7 bases. V lost 4 bases, J lost 11 bases, and 10 bases stayed unmatched. This CDR3 is 14 amino acids long. CDR3 in amino acids: CASSSLTGLGKLFF. The CDR3 DNA reads TGTGCCAGCAGTTCTTTGACAGGGTTAGGGAAACTGTTTTTT.

This clonotype occurred a few times. The J gene is TRBJ2-1, the V gene TRBV6-2 or TRBV6-3, with a possible D match to TRBD2 (6 bases). Looked up from germline, CDR1 is MNHEY and CDR2 is SVGEGT. Trimming left V 4 bases short and J 7 bases short, with 11 bases between. CDR3 length: 13 residues. CDR3 sequence reads: CASSWGEMNEQFF. The CDR3 region has the DNA TGTGCCAGCAGTTGGGGGGAGATGAATGAGCAGTTCTTC.

This clonotype has a handful of counts. The rearrangement links TRBV18 to TRBJ2-3; 8 bases map to TRBD1. Germline loops: CDR1 KGHSH, CDR2 LQKENI. The CDR3 totals 14 residues. V shed 8 bases, J shed 0 bases, and the junction held 4 bases outside the gene matches. The CDR3 DNA reads as TGTGCCAGCCTCCGGACAGGGAGCACAGATACGCAGTATTTT. This encodes CASLRTGSTDTQYF.

This clonotype was seen a handful of times. The chain combines TRBV6-5 with TRBJ2-7; the match to TRBD2 covers 8 bases. Per germline, CDR1 MNHEY and CDR2 SVGAGI. CDR3 length: 16 residues. The ends lost 2 bases at V and 7 bases at J; junction bases unmatched: 13. In DNA, the CDR3 is TGTGCCAGCAGTTACGTCGGGACTAGGTTTTACAATGAGCAGTACTTC. This translates into CASSYVGTRFYNEQYF.

The chain is built from TRBV4-3 and TRBJ2-3; D is ambiguous. Germline V CDR1 and CDR2: LGHNA, YSLEER. The CDR3 totals 16 residues. The V gene lost 0 bases and the J gene lost 1 base, with 11 bases spanning the gap. The CDR3 region has the DNA TGCGCCAGCAGCCAAGATGCGGCTCGGGGCACAGATACGCAGTATTTT. As protein: CASSQDAARGTDTQYF.

This clonotype was detected only a few times. This chain joins TRBV6-6 and TRBJ2-2, with D possibly being TRBD1 (6 bases). Between the trimmed V and J ends, which lost 4 bases and 6 bases, there was a span of 9 bases. Germline CDR1 MNHNY, CDR2 SVGAGI (reference sequence). This CDR3 has 13 amino acids. CDR3 nucleotides: TGTGCCAGCAGTTCATCAGGGGCCGGGGAGCTGTTTTTT. Translating gives CASSSSGAGELFF.

The rearrangement links TRBV29-1 to TRBJ2-1; D may match TRBD1 or TRBD2 (7 bases each). The CDR3 spans 11 residues. Germline CDR1 SQVTM, CDR2 ANQGSEA. Trimming removed 7 bases from V and 10 bases from J, with 14 bases in between. The CDR3 loop reads CSGQGDYEQFF. The CDR3 DNA is TGCAGCGGTCAGGGGGACTACGAGCAGTTCTTC.

As DNA, the CDR3 is TGTGCCAGTAGTACCGGGGTAAAGAGGGAGTTCTTC. Protein: CASSTGVKREFF. The chain carries TRBV19 and TRBJ2-1, with TRBD2 as a possible D gene (5 bases). The V and J ends lost 4 bases and 14 bases respectively, with 15 bases between them. The germline CDR1 and CDR2 sequences are LNHDA and SQIVND (reference sequence). This CDR3 is 12 amino acids long. The full variable domain, its missing parts supplied by reference TRBV19 and TRBJ2-1, is DGGITQSPKYLFRKEGQNVTLSCEQNLNHDAMYWYRQDPGQGLRLIYYSQIVNDFQKGDIAEGYSVSREKKESFPLTVTSAQKNPTAFYLCASSTGVKREFFGPGTRLTVL.

V and J are TRBV29-1 and TRBJ2-7; D not resolved. The CDR3 covers 11 residues. Germline V CDR1 and CDR2: SQVTM, ANQGSEA. With 7 bases removed from V and 0 bases from J, the gap between germline ends came to 7 bases. The CDR3 region is CSAQLSYEQYF. The CDR3 coding sequence is TGCAGCGCCCAGCTCTCCTACGAGCAGTACTTC.

The chain recombines TRBV27 with TRBJ1-5; D remains ambiguous. Germline V gene data show CDR1 as MNHEY and CDR2 as SMNVEV (reference sequence). Trimming took off 6 bases at V and 1 base at J, with 10 bases between the two ends. The length of the CDR3 is 14 residues. CDR3 protein: CASRSTLSNQPQHF. CDR3 DNA: TGTGCCAGCAGGTCCACACTGAGCAATCAGCCCCAGCATTTT.

As for this clonotype: This likely comes from a read error, as the CDR3 has no conserved phenylalanine or tryptophan at its end. This rearrangement joins TRBV12-3 or TRBV12-4 to TRBJ2-2; TRBD2 matches 8 bases. The CDR3 runs to 21 residues. V gave up 5 bases and J gave up 1 base; unmatched junction bases: 21. DNA of the CDR3: TGTGCCAGCAGTATCCCGGGCAGGACATCCACTAGCGGCTGGAACACCGGGGAGCTGTTTCTT. Translated, it gives CASSIPGRTSTSGWNTGELFL.

The V gene is TRBV5-1, the J gene TRBJ2-5, with 10 bases identical to TRBD2. V gave up 1 base and J gave up 11 bases; unmatched junction bases: 8. The CDR3 covers 14 residues. Germline CDR1 SGHRS, CDR2 YFSETQ. As DNA, the CDR3 is TGCGCCAGCAGCTTGAGTCTAGCGGGAGATCTGCAGTACTTC. This gives the protein CASSLSLAGDLQYF.